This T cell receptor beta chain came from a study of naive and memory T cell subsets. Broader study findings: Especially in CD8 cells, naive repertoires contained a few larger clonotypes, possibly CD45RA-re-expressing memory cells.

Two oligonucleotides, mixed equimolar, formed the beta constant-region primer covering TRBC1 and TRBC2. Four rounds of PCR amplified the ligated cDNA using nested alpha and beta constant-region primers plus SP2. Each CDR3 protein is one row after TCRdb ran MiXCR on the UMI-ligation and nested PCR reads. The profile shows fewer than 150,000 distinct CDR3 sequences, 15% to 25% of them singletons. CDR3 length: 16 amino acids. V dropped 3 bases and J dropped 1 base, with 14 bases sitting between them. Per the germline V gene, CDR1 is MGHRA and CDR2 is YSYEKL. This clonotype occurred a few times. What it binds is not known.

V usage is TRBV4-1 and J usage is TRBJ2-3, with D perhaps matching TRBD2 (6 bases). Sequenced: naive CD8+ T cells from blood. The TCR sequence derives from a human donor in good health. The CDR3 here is CASSHLRDFGTDTQYF. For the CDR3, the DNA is TGCGCCAGCAGCCATCTAAGGGACTTCGGCACAGATACGCAGTATTTT.